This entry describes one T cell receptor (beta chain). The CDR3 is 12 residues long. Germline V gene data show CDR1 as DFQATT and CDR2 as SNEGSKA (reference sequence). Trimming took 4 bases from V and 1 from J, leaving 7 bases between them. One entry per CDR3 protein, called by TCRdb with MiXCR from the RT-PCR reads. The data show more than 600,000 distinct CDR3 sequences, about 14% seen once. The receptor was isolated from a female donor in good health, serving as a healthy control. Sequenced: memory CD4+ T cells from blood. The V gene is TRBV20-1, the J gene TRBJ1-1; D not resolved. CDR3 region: CSAIKGNTEAFF. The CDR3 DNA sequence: TGCAGTGCTATAAAGGGGAACACTGAAGCTTTCTTT.